Below are 5 T cell receptor beta chains sequenced from a single sample in a study of identical twins. TCRdb re-called the 5' RACE reads with MiXCR, one entry per CDR3 protein. The data show 450,000 or so distinct CDR3 sequences, roughly 24% seen once. These data were also filed under a second study, of T cells expressing NK-cell markers.

Sequences were obtained from CD4+ T cells sorted from blood. These receptors were collected from a woman aged 18-29 years in good health.

The V and J genes are TRBV12-3 or TRBV12-4 and TRBJ2-7, with D possibly being TRBD1 (5 bases). This CDR3 spans 13 amino acids. The V end was cut by 3 bases, the J end by 6 bases, with 12 bases between. CDR3 region: CASSFAREGEQYF. The CDR3 nucleotides are TGTGCCAGCAGTTTCGCCAGGGAAGGCGAGCAGTACTTC.

The chain has TRBV20-1 and TRBJ2-1; 10 bases agree with TRBD2. Germline assignment: CDR1 DFQATT and CDR2 SNEGSKA (reference sequence). There are 16 residues in the CDR3. J gave up 7 bases and V 3 bases, and 12 bases lay outside the gene matches. The CDR3 here is CSASTQLAGGRNEQFF. The CDR3, as DNA: TGCAGTGCTAGCACCCAGTTAGCGGGAGGAAGGAATGAGCAGTTCTTC.

The chain joins TRBV4-3 to TRBJ2-2, with D maybe TRBD2 (6 bases). CDR3 length: 18 amino acids. In germline, CDR1 is LGHNA, CDR2 YSLEER. The ends were cut back, 4 bases at V and 0 bases at J, with 18 bases in the middle. CDR3 nucleotides: TGCGCCAGCAGCCGCGTGACCCCTCCTAGCGCGAACACCGGGGAGCTGTTTTTT. This translates into CASSRVTPPSANTGELFF.

The gene calls are TRBV7-2 and TRBJ2-7; 7 bases line up with TRBD2. V lost 7 bases and J lost 3; bases outside the gene matches: 9. Germline assignment: CDR1 SGHTA and CDR2 FQGNSA. The CDR3 is made up of 14 amino acids. The DNA of the CDR3 is TGTGCCAGCACCCTTGGGAGGACTAGCTACGAGCAGTACTTC. This sequence encodes CASTLGRTSYEQYF.

This clonotype showed up just a few times. The gene calls are TRBV20-1 and TRBJ1-2; D is unresolved. The CDR3 contains 14 residues. Germline CDR1 is DFQATT and CDR2 is SNEGSKA (reference sequence). Trimming shortened V by 0 bases and J by 7 bases, and 15 bases separated the two germline ends. CDR3 sequence (DNA): TGCAGTGCTAGAGAGTACAGTCGGGAGGGTGGCTACACCTTC. This codes for CSAREYSREGGYTF.